Presented here are 6 T cell receptor beta chains from one specimen sequenced in a study of blood T cell repertoires in COVID-19 (dated by TCRdb to 2020 to 2021). Receptor libraries were prepared by the immunoSEQ multiplex PCR assay. Here the immuneACCESS table is served through TCRdb, limited to in-frame sequences with V and J called. Missing clones are a known gap in these copies; in checked studies unresolved V genes cover under half, and the rest lacks a known reason. The sample table contains almost 200,000 clones; only one count was recorded for around 90% of them. 6.5% to 9.5% of the sample belongs to the ten largest clones. Material for sequencing was PBMCs or T cells enriched from blood (not recorded which). The receptors stem from a woman aged 18-35 years who had recovered from COVID-19.

The chain links TRBV2 to TRBJ1-5; 8 nucleotides line up with TRBD1. Looked up from germline, CDR1 is SNHLY and CDR2 is FYNNEI. The CDR3 contains 14 residues. Trimming took 5 bases from V and 5 from J; bases not matched to a gene: 5. The CDR3 nucleotides read TGTGCCAGCAGTCTAGGACAGGGATATCAGCCCCAGCATTTT. Translation: CASSLGQGYQPQHF.

The CDR3, as DNA: TGTGCCAGCACCCTTAGTCCAGGCAATAACTATGGCTACACCTTC. Translation: CASTLSPGNNYGYTF. This chain uses TRBV7-2 with TRBJ1-2, with D unclear. Germline V lookup: CDR1 SGHTA, CDR2 FQGNSA. The CDR3 is 15 amino acids. The germline V and J ends were trimmed by 7 bases and 1 base, with 16 bases remaining between them.

Of note for this clone: Other DNA variants within this sample encode the same CDR3. The V gene is TRBV5-1, the J gene TRBJ1-5; 9 bases match TRBD1. Trimming took 0 bases from V and 8 from J; bases not matched to a gene: 0. Germline V lookup: CDR1 SGHRS, CDR2 YFSETQ. This CDR3 comprises 13 residues. CDR3 region: CASSLGQGEPQHF. The CDR3 bases are TGCGCCAGCAGCTTGGGACAGGGGGAGCCCCAGCATTTT.

The count of this clone is one. CDR3 amino acids: CASSEATGVKRNEQFF. In DNA, the CDR3 is TGTGCCAGCAGTGAAGCTACAGGGGTGAAAAGGAATGAGCAGTTCTTC. The chain links TRBV6-1 to TRBJ2-1; 7 nucleotides align to TRBD1. Germline loops: CDR1 MNHNS, CDR2 SASEGT. The trim removed 0 bases at V and 7 bases at J, leaving 9 bases unmatched. The CDR3 has 16 amino acids.

The chain joins TRBV19 to TRBJ2-3; no clear D. In germline, CDR1 is LNHDA, CDR2 SQIVND (reference sequence). Trimming cost V 8 bases and J 0 bases, with 9 bases left between them. The CDR3 is 13 residues long. The CDR3 DNA is TGTGCCAGTGCAAGAGCTAGCACAGATACGCAGTATTTT. Protein product: CASARASTDTQYF.

The chain links TRBV13 to TRBJ2-7; 15 bases line up with TRBD2. The CDR3 extends over 16 amino acids. V gave up 5 bases and J gave up 5 bases; unmatched junction bases: 7. From germline, CDR1 is PRHDT and CDR2 FYEKMQ (reference sequence). CDR3 sequence: CASSRGLAGGTHEQYF. CDR3 in DNA: TGTGCCAGCAGCCGGGGACTAGCGGGGGGTACCCACGAGCAGTACTTC.